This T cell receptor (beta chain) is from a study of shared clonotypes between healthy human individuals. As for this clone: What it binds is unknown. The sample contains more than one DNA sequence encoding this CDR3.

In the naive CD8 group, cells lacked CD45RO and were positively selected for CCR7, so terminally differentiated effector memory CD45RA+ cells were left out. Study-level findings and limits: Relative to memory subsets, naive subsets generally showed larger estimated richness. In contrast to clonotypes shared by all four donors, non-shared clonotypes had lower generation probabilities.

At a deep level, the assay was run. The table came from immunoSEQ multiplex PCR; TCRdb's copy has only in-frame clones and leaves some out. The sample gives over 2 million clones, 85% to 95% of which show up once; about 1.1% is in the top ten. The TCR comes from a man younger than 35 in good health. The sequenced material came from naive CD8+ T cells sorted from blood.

DNA for the CDR3: TGTGCCTGGAGTCCTGGGGACGAGCAGTACTTC. Residues: CAWSPGDEQYF. The chain couples TRBV30 to TRBJ2-7; unclear D gene. Germline V gene sequence: CDR1 GTSNPN, CDR2 SVGIG (reference sequence). The V and J ends lost 2 bases and 5 bases respectively, with 7 bases between them. The CDR3 runs to 11 residues.